Sequencing of this T cell receptor (beta chain) was carried out in a study of technical replicates of blood from a few donors (dated by TCRdb to the late 2010s). Receptor amplification or capture employed the immunoSEQ multiplex PCR assay. Entries here come from immuneACCESS through TCRdb and include only in-frame sequences with V and J called. Some clones fail to appear in such tables; in the studies checked, an unresolved V gene covers under half of the shortfall, and the cause of the remainder is unknown. The sample yields 90,000 to 100,000 clones; 90% to 97% were counted once. 0.36% of the sample goes to the ten largest clones. The CDR1 and CDR2 encoded by the germline V gene are SGHVS and FNYEAQ. The cysteine opens and the phenylalanine closes a CDR3 of 13 amino acids. Only CDR3 DNA remains: 39 bases, in frame from the first base. At the junction V is shortened by 2 bases and J by 7 bases; bases outside the gene matches: 4.

Comments on this clone: Its antigen is still unknown. One base away there is no much larger clone; base qualities are not given.

This clonotype was sampled from a human donor in good health. Sequenced sample: T cells isolated from PBMCs. Recombination connected TRBV7-6 to TRBJ1-1, with 7 bases in between that match TRBD1. The nucleotides are TGTGCCAGCAGCTTAAACAGGGGAGATGAAGCTTTCTTT. Its product reads: CASSLNRGDEAFF.